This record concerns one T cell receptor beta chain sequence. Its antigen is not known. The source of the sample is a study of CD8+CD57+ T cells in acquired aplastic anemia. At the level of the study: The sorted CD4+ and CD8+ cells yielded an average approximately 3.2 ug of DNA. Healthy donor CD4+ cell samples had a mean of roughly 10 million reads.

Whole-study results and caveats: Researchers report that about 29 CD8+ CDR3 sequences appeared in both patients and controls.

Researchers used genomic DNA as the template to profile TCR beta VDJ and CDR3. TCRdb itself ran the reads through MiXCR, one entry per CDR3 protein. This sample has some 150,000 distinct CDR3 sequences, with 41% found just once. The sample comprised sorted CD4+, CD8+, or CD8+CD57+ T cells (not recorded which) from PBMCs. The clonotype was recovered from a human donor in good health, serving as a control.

The CDR3 region has the DNA TGTGCCAGCAGTGAAAGTTCTAGCACAGATACGCAGTATTTT. This sequence encodes CASSESSSTDTQYF. The rearrangement uses TRBV2 and TRBJ2-3; no clear D. CDR3 length: 14 residues. Germline V lookup: CDR1 SNHLY, CDR2 FYNNEI. V lost 2 bases and J lost 0, with 6 bases in between.